The 16 T cell receptor beta chains below were found in one sample sequenced in a study of T cell changes during pregnancy in multiple sclerosis. Profiled with immunoSEQ multiplex PCR; TCRdb holds only in-frame clones, not every one. In the table there are around 70,000 clones, approximately 90% of which are singletons. The specimen comprised peripheral blood, sampled in the second trimester of pregnancy. The receptors shown here come from a female donor in good health, enrolled as a control in a pregnancy study.

J is TRBJ1-4 and V is TRBV15; D is perhaps TRBD1 (5 bases). Deletions cut 0 bases from V and 9 bases from J, with 14 bases between. The CDR3 length is 15 residues. Germline values: CDR1 LNHNV, CDR2 YYDKDF (reference sequence). The CDR3 region is CATSRDLGVLKKLFF. CDR3 DNA: TGTGCCACCAGCAGAGATCTAGGGGTTTTGAAAAAACTGTTTTTT.

To note about this clone: At one end, the junction sequence differs from germline, possibly due to a read error. This CDR3 reads CASSVHWAIF. CDR3 sequence (DNA): TGTGCCAGCAGTGTCCATTGGGCCATATTT. The chain uses TRBV25-1 and TRBJ1-4; D is unclear. This CDR3 has 10 residues. Germline loops: CDR1 MGHDK, CDR2 SYGVNS.

This clone appeared once. This chain joins TRBV7-9 and TRBJ1-3, with D uncertain. Germline lookup yields CDR1 SEHNR and CDR2 FQNEAQ (reference sequence). Trimming cost V 5 bases and J 5 bases, with 10 bases left between them. The CDR3 is 13 amino acids. The CDR3 spells CASSRAGRNTIYF. The CDR3 DNA reads as TGTGCCAGCAGCAGGGCGGGGAGAAACACCATATATTTT. Based on the CDR3 plus reference TRBV7-9 and TRBJ1-3, the full variable domain is DTGVSQNPRHKITKRGQNVTFRCDPISEHNRLYWYRQTLGQGPEFLTYFQNEAQLEKSRLLSDRFSAERPKGSFSTLEIQRTEQGDSAMYLCASSRAGRNTIYFGEGSWLTVV.

This rearrangement joins TRBV11-2 to TRBJ2-1; TRBD1 matches 7 bases. The trim removed 5 bases at V and 4 bases at J, leaving 17 bases unmatched. Germline CDR1 and CDR2: SGHAT and FQNNGV. The CDR3 runs 18 residues. This CDR3 is CASSLKLPGTEIYNEQFF. The CDR3 DNA is TGTGCCAGCAGCCTCAAACTACCCGGGACAGAAATATACAATGAGCAGTTCTTC.

This clone was detected only once. This rearrangement joins TRBV15 to TRBJ2-1; possible D gene TRBD1, 6 bases. This CDR3 contains 14 residues. Trimming shortened V by 1 base and J by 10 bases, and 14 bases separated the two germline ends. Germline V gives CDR1 LNHNV, CDR2 YYDKDF (reference sequence). For the CDR3, the DNA is TGTGCCACCAGCAGAGTGAACCAAAGGGGGGAGCAGTTCTTC. Amino acid sequence: CATSRVNQRGEQFF.

V gene TRBV6-6 combines with J gene TRBJ1-5; D is undetermined. Germline assignment: CDR1 MNHNY and CDR2 SVGAGI (reference sequence). There are 15 residues in the CDR3. Trimming shortened V by 2 bases and J by 2 bases, and 10 bases separated the two germline ends. The CDR3 is CASSYGDSGNQPQHF. The CDR3 DNA is TGTGCCAGCAGTTACGGAGATTCTGGCAATCAGCCCCAGCATTTT.

The genes are TRBV4-1 and TRBJ2-6; weak D call: TRBD1 (5 bases). From germline, CDR1 is MGHRA and CDR2 YSYEKL. V gave up 0 bases and J gave up 0 bases, with 15 bases separating them. The CDR3 runs 19 residues. The CDR3 nucleotides are TGCGCCAGCAGCCAAGAGAAAGACAGCGTATTCTCTGGGGCCAACGTCCTGACTTTC. Translated, it gives CASSQEKDSVFSGANVLTF.

This clone appeared a single time. The genes are TRBV25-1 and TRBJ1-2; D perhaps matches TRBD1 (5 bases). Trimming cost V 2 bases and J 2 bases, with 9 bases left between them. Germline V gene data show CDR1 as MGHDK and CDR2 as SYGVNS. The CDR3 sequence is 14 residues long. Here the CDR3 DNA reads TGTGCCAGCAGTGAAAGGGGTGGAAACTATGGCTACACCTTC. Its translation is CASSERGGNYGYTF.

The gene calls are TRBV6-6 and TRBJ1-3; 7 positions agree with TRBD1. Germline V lookup: CDR1 MNHNY, CDR2 SVGAGI (reference sequence). With 3 bases clipped from V and 2 bases from J, the junction kept 4 bases outside the gene matches. This CDR3 has 15 amino acids. This chain's CDR3 is CASSYPDRAGNTIYF. As DNA, the CDR3 is TGTGCCAGCAGTTATCCCGACAGGGCTGGAAACACCATATATTTT.

This clone ranks as large. The V gene is TRBV7-3, the J gene TRBJ1-1; 10 bases map to TRBD1. The germline CDR1 and CDR2 sequences are SGHTA and FQGTGA. The CDR3 length is 15 residues. Germline trimming cut 3 bases from V and 5 bases from J; bases unmatched to any gene: 6. The CDR3 coding sequence is TGTGCCAGCAGCTTCACGACAGGGGGCCTTACTGAAGCTTTCTTT. Residues: CASSFTTGGLTEAFF. The complete variable domain, with remaining parts taken from reference TRBV7-3 and TRBJ1-1, reads GAGVSQTPSNKVTEKGKYVELRCDPISGHTALYWYRQSLGQGPEFLIYFQGTGAADDSGLPNDRFFAVRPEGSVSTLKIQRTERGDSAVYLCASSFTTGGLTEAFFGQGTRLTVV.

V usage is TRBV9 and J usage is TRBJ2-5; 10 bases map to TRBD1. Trimming took 7 bases from V and 7 from J; bases not matched to a gene: 13. The germline CDR1 and CDR2 sequences are SGDLS and YYNGEE. The CDR3 runs 15 residues. CDR3 nucleotide sequence: TGTGCCAGCGGGACAGGGGAAGGGTTGGGGGGGACCCAGTACTTC. This gives the protein CASGTGEGLGGTQYF.

As DNA, the CDR3 is TGTGCCAGCAGCTTAGGTGGACAGGGACCCTACGAGCAGTACTTC. This encodes CASSLGGQGPYEQYF. The V gene is TRBV7-2, the J gene TRBJ2-7, with TRBD1 matching over 8 bases. CDR3 size: 15 residues. Germline lookup yields CDR1 SGHTA and CDR2 FQGNSA. The V segment lost 1 base and the J segment 2 bases; nucleotides outside the gene matches: 4.

This chain uses TRBV7-2 with TRBJ2-3, with D possibly matching TRBD1 (7 bases). Germline V CDR1 and CDR2: SGHTA, FQGNSA. This CDR3 has 14 amino acids. The ends were cut back, 4 bases at V and 4 bases at J, with 12 bases in the middle. The CDR3 sequence is CASSSRGEADTQYF. In nucleotides, the CDR3 is TGTGCCAGCAGCTCCAGGGGGGAGGCAGATACGCAGTATTTT.

The chain carries TRBV19 and TRBJ1-1; 9 positions agree with TRBD1. J gave up 3 bases and V 7 bases, and 15 bases lay outside the gene matches. Germline lookup yields CDR1 LNHDA and CDR2 SQIVND (reference sequence). The CDR3 covers 17 residues. The CDR3 DNA reads TGTGCCAGTATTGGGGCCGGGACAGGGTGGTGGGACACTGAAGCTTTCTTT. Translation gives CASIGAGTGWWDTEAFF.

This chain links TRBV7-6 with TRBJ2-7, with 14 bases fitting TRBD2. This CDR3 region has 17 residues. The junction had 8 bases not matched to a gene; V was cut back by 5 bases and J by 2 bases. Germline V lookup: CDR1 SGHVS, CDR2 FNYEAQ. The CDR3: CASSPRLAGGQTYEQYF. The CDR3 DNA reads TGTGCCAGCAGCCCCCGACTAGCGGGGGGGCAAACCTACGAGCAGTACTTC.

The J gene is TRBJ1-2, the V gene TRBV10-3; 7 bases fit TRBD1. With V trimmed by 9 bases and J by 6 bases, 7 bases remained unmatched. The CDR3 is 12 residues long. Germline loops: CDR1 ENHRY, CDR2 SYGVKD. DNA for the CDR3: TGTGCCATACGCGACAGGGAGGATGGCTACACCTTC. This codes for CAIRDREDGYTF.